Following are 8 T cell receptor beta chains from one sample sequenced in a study of cytomegalovirus exposure and HLA in healthy donors. PCR used 60 Vbeta primers and 13 Jbeta primers. The method was immunoSEQ multiplex PCR; TCRdb's version includes in-frame clones alone and lacks a portion of them. Seen here are approximately 150,000 clones, about 65% observed once, and the top ten hold roughly 4%. The specimen was PBMCs. The receptor set was obtained from a young woman in good health and CMV-seropositive.

The CDR3 DNA reads TGCGCCAGCAGCCCTGGACATGGGAAAGGGTCCTACAATGAGCAGTTCTTC. It codes for CASSPGHGKGSYNEQFF. This sequence joins TRBV5-1 and TRBJ2-1, with a tentative D call TRBD1 (5 bases). The CDR3 spans 17 residues. Germline V lookup: CDR1 SGHRS, CDR2 YFSETQ. V shed 4 bases and J shed 1 base, with 18 bases lying between them.

As to this clone: Other nucleotide sequences in the sample specify the same CDR3. The CDR3, as DNA: TGTGCCAGCAGCCATATCTCGGCGGGAGGTGGCACAGATACGCAGTATTTT. Translated, it gives CASSHISAGGGTDTQYF. The chain joins TRBV5-6 to TRBJ2-3; TRBD2 matches 8 bases. V lost 4 bases and J lost 1; bases outside the gene matches: 11. The CDR3 totals 17 residues. Germline CDR1 and CDR2: SGHDT and YYEEEE. Full variable domain (missing parts from reference TRBV5-6 and TRBJ2-3): DAGVTQSPTHLIKTRGQQVTLRCSPKSGHDTVSWYQQALGQGPQFIFQYYEEEERQRGNFPDRFSGHQFPNYSSELNVNALLLGDSALYLCASSHISAGGGTDTQYFGPGTRLTVL.

CDR3 sequence reads: CASRPVIAQSYEQYF. CDR3 nucleotides: TGTGCCAGCAGGCCTGTAATAGCTCAGTCCTACGAGCAGTACTTC. This chain uses TRBV7-8 with TRBJ2-7, with no clear D. The V and J ends lost 6 bases and 1 base respectively, with 16 bases between them. The CDR3 has 15 residues. Germline V gene data show CDR1 as SGHVS and CDR2 as FQNEAQ. Together with reference TRBV7-8 and TRBJ2-7, the CDR3 gives the full variable domain: GAGVSQSPRYKVAKRGQDVALRCDPISGHVSLFWYQQALGQGPEFLTYFQNEAQLDKSGLPSDRFFAERPEGSVSTLKIQRTQQEDSAVYLCASRPVIAQSYEQYFGPGTRLTVT.

V and J are TRBV19 and TRBJ2-1; 8 bases are shared with TRBD1. CDR1 and CDR2 from the germline V gene are LNHDA and SQIVND (reference sequence). The CDR3 covers 14 residues. Trimming took 6 bases from V and 8 from J; bases not matched to a gene: 9. CDR3: CASRGQVSLDEQFF. The CDR3 region has the DNA TGTGCCAGTAGGGGACAGGTATCGTTGGATGAGCAGTTCTTC.

A few counts support this clone. One end of the junction varies from germline; a read error may be responsible. The chain carries TRBV7-7 and TRBJ2-5; D perhaps matches TRBD2 (5 bases). This CDR3 region has 14 residues. The germline V gene encodes CDR1 SSHAT and CDR2 FNYEAQ (reference sequence). The CDR3 DNA sequence: TGTGCTAGCAGCTTAGTGAGCGGTACGGAGACCCAGTACTTC. Protein product: CASSLVSGTETQYF.

The chain carries TRBV18 and TRBJ2-5; D is possibly TRBD1 (6 bases). V was trimmed by 2 bases and J by 1 base, leaving 17 bases between them. The length of the CDR3 is 17 residues. Germline-derived CDR1 and CDR2 are KGHSH and LQKENI. The CDR3 coding sequence is TGTGCCAGCTCACCATTCTTGGGGGCGACTTCCCAAGAGACCCAGTACTTC. Protein product: CASSPFLGATSQETQYF. Drawing the rest from reference TRBV18 and TRBJ2-5, the complete variable domain is NAGVMQNPRHLVRRRGQEARLRCSPMKGHSHVYWYRQLPEEGLKFMVYLQKENIIDESGMPKERFSAEFPKEGPSILRIQQVVRGDSAAYFCASSPFLGATSQETQYFGPGTRLLVL.

This clone showed up just a few times. The CDR3 protein is CASRKTVRETQYF. CDR3 bases: TGTGCCAGCAGGAAGACTGTTAGAGAGACCCAGTACTTC. The chain carries TRBV6-5 and TRBJ2-5; D is unresolved. The CDR3 sequence is 13 residues long. Deletions cut 6 bases from V and 4 bases from J, with 12 bases between. Germline CDR1 reads MNHEY; CDR2 reads SVGAGI.

The chain has TRBV6-5 and TRBJ2-7; TRBD2 might be the D (6 bases). V gave up 2 bases and J gave up 1 base, with 15 bases separating them. The CDR3 length is 16 residues. Germline CDR1 reads MNHEY; CDR2 reads SVGAGI. The CDR3 here is CASSYLRGARSYEQYF. CDR3 DNA sequence: TGTGCCAGCAGTTACCTCCGCGGGGCAAGGTCCTACGAGCAGTACTTC.